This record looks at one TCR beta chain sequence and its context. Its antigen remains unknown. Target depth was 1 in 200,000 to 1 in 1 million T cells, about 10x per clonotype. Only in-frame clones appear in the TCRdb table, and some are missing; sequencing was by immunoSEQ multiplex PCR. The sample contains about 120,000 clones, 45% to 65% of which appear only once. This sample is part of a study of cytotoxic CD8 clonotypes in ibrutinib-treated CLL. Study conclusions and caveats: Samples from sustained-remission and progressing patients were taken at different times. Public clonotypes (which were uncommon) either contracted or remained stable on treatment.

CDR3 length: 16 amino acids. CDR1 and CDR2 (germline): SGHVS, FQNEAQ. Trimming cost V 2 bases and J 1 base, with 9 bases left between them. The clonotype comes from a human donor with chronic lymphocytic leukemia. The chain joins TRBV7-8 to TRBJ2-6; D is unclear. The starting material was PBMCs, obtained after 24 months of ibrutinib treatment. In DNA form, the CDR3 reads TGTGCCAGCAGCTTAACCACCCTTTCTGGGGCCAACGTCCTGACTTTC. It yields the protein CASSLTTLSGANVLTF.